Listed below are T cell receptor beta chains from one sample, sequenced in a study of circulating CD8 cells and anti-PD-1 response in melanoma. TCRdb fed the reads into MiXCR, producing one record per CDR3 protein. The sample has about 320 distinct CDR3 sequences, around 8% seen once. The sequenced sample was CD8+ T cells from PBMCs, obtained at baseline or after one month of anti-PD-1 therapy (not recorded which). These receptors came from a human donor with melanoma. CDR3s include the opening cysteine and the closing phenylalanine or tryptophan. A D gene is named only where the DNA matches it firmly. Some rows have no size entry. The others give once, few or many, or a class for an expanded clone.

size,V,D,J,CDR3,DNA
medium-sized,TRBV2,NA,TRBJ2-1,CASSVLDLYNEQFF,TGTGCCAGCAGTGTGCTAGACCTCTACAATGAGCAGTTCTTC
medium-sized,TRBV29-1,NA,TRBJ2-1,CSVPFDNEQFF,TGCAGCGTGCCTTTTGACAATGAGCAGTTCTTC
large,TRBV12-3/TRBV12-4,NA,TRBJ2-3,CASSPGVSTDTQYF,TGTGCCAGCAGCCCGGGGGTTTCCACAGATACGCAGTATTTT
medium-sized,TRBV29-1,TRBD1,TRBJ2-7,CSVPGTGRGEQYF,TGCAGCGTGCCCGGGACAGGTCGGGGCGAGCAGTACTTC
large,TRBV9,NA,TRBJ2-7,CASSVGVSYEQYF,TGTGCCAGCAGCGTAGGAGTCTCCTACGAGCAGTACTTC
large,TRBV2,TRBD2,TRBJ2-2,CASSTSGENTGELFF,TGTGCCAGCAGTACTAGCGGGGAGAACACCGGGGAGCTGTTTTTT
large,TRBV4-2,NA,TRBJ2-7,CASNSGSSYEQYF,TGTGCCAGCAATAGCGGAAGCTCCTACGAGCAGTACTTC
large,TRBV12-3/TRBV12-4,NA,TRBJ2-7,CASSFGDPLSYEQYF,TGTGCCAGCAGTTTCGGGGATCCCCTCTCCTACGAGCAGTACTTC
large,TRBV27,NA,TRBJ2-7,CASSYGFPGYEQYF,TGTGCCAGCAGCTACGGATTCCCCGGCTACGAGCAGTACTTC
hyperexpanded,TRBV28,TRBD1,TRBJ1-5,CASSLPDRGLSQPQHF,TGTGCCAGCAGTCTCCCGGACAGGGGGCTAAGTCAGCCCCAGCATTTT
large,TRBV13,TRBD2,TRBJ2-3,CASSFGTSRDTQYF,TGTGCCAGCAGCTTTGGGACTAGCCGGGATACGCAGTATTTT
medium-sized,TRBV6-5,NA,TRBJ2-7,CASSPGTPVFYEQYF,TGTGCCAGCAGTCCCGGGACACCCGTTTTCTACGAGCAGTACTTC
medium-sized,TRBV12-3/TRBV12-4,NA,TRBJ2-3,CASSLRGNTDTQYF,TGTGCCAGCAGTTTACGGGGAAACACAGATACGCAGTATTTT
large,TRBV29-1,NA,TRBJ2-5,CSVEGAGGETQYF,TGCAGCGTTGAAGGCGCAGGGGGGGAGACCCAGTACTTC
large,TRBV27,NA,TRBJ2-1,CASTSRSGLYNEQFF,TGTGCCAGCACCTCCAGGAGCGGACTATACAATGAGCAGTTCTTC
medium-sized,TRBV29-1,TRBD2,TRBJ2-1,CSVERSGGYNEQFF,TGCAGCGTTGAGCGGTCGGGGGGGTACAATGAGCAGTTCTTC
large,TRBV11-2,NA,TRBJ2-3,CASGRGFYRTDTQYF,TGTGCCAGCGGACGGGGCTTCTATCGTACAGATACGCAGTATTTT
NA,TRBV11-2,NA,TRBJ2-3,CASRGTFTDTQYF,TGTGCCAGCAGGGGGACTTTCACAGATACGCAGTATTTT
medium-sized,TRBV7-9,TRBD2,TRBJ2-1,CASETSGGPYNEQFF,TGTGCCAGCGAGACTAGCGGGGGGCCCTACAATGAGCAGTTCTTC
medium-sized,TRBV19,NA,TRBJ2-1,CASSTVLRDEQFF,TGTGCCAGTAGTACTGTTCTTAGGGATGAGCAGTTCTTC
medium-sized,TRBV7-8,NA,TRBJ2-2,CASSLVAPNTGELFF,TGTGCCAGCAGCTTAGTGGCACCCAACACCGGGGAGCTGTTTTTT
once,TRBV19,NA,TRBJ2-1,CASSIIRDTPHCNEQFF,TGTGCCAGTAGTATAATACGCGACACGCCCCACTGCAATGAGCAGTTCTTC
large,TRBV2,NA,TRBJ2-1,CASSESTRSNEQFF,TGTGCCAGCAGTGAGTCTACCAGGTCGAATGAGCAGTTCTTC
large,TRBV2,TRBD1,TRBJ2-1,CASSSGQGRLIPPYNEQFF,TGTGCCAGCAGTTCCGGACAGGGAAGGTTAATACCCCCTTACAATGAGCAGTTCTTC
large,TRBV7-8,NA,TRBJ2-1,CASSLGNGGINNEQFF,TGTGCCAGCAGCTTAGGTAATGGAGGGATCAACAATGAGCAGTTCTTC
medium-sized,TRBV10-3,TRBD2,TRBJ2-4,CAISESGGVAKNIQYF,TGTGCCATCAGTGAGTCGGGAGGGGTGGCCAAAAACATTCAGTACTTC
large,TRBV19,NA,TRBJ2-3,CASSITPNYPDTQYF,TGTGCCAGTAGTATAACGCCCAACTACCCAGATACGCAGTATTTT
large,TRBV14,NA,TRBJ2-1,CASSQEYQGISNEQFF,TGTGCCAGCAGCCAAGAATACCAGGGGATCTCAAATGAGCAGTTCTTC
hyperexpanded,TRBV7-2,NA,TRBJ2-1,CASSLDGSTYNEQFF,TGTGCCAGCAGCTTAGACGGGTCAACCTACAATGAGCAGTTCTTC
large,TRBV2,NA,TRBJ2-7,CASSGQGQRYEQYF,TGTGCCAGCAGTGGTCAGGGGCAGAGGTACGAGCAGTACTTC
large,TRBV19,TRBD2,TRBJ2-7,CASSPDPLAGGRNRQYF,TGTGCCAGTAGTCCAGACCCATTAGCGGGAGGGCGGAATCGGCAGTACTTC
medium-sized,TRBV11-2,NA,TRBJ2-3,CASSYRTDTQYF,TGTGCCAGCAGTTACCGCACAGATACGCAGTATTTT
medium-sized,TRBV29-1,NA,TRBJ2-3,CSGGGGGADTQYF,TGCAGCGGTGGGGGGGGCGGGGCCGATACGCAGTATTTT
large,TRBV27,NA,TRBJ2-5,CASSSTGTYGETQYF,TGTGCCAGCAGTTCAACCGGGACCTACGGCGAGACCCAGTACTTC
medium-sized,TRBV15,TRBD1,TRBJ2-2,CATSNPSGQGLTGELFF,TGTGCCACCAGTAACCCCTCGGGACAGGGGCTCACCGGGGAGCTGTTTTTT
large,TRBV14,NA,TRBJ2-5,CASSQELALWETQYF,TGTGCCAGCAGCCAAGAGCTAGCTCTTTGGGAGACCCAGTACTTC
hyperexpanded,TRBV20-1,NA,TRBJ2-7,CSARGLDEGLGLYEQYF,TGCAGTGCTAGAGGCCTGGACGAGGGACTGGGCCTCTACGAGCAGTACTTC